The rows below give T cell receptor beta chains drawn from one sample of a study of OX40 agonist ivuxolimab in advanced cancers. The data were produced by immunoSEQ multiplex PCR, yet TCRdb's version contains in-frame clones alone and is incomplete. The sample contains about 68,000 clones, around 85% of which appear only once. Sequencing was performed on CD4+ or CD8+ T cells sorted from blood, taken in a trial of the OX40 agonist ivuxolimab. All receptors come from an adult with an advanced solid tumor such as melanoma, head and neck, liver or kidney cancer. Both conserved end residues are part of each CDR3. Fields, in order: clone size, D gene, V gene, J gene, CDR3 DNA, CDR3 protein. D genes are given only for firm matches. Rows give clone size only sometimes, using once, few, many, or a class for an expanded clone.

>-|-|TRBV9|TRBJ2-3
TGTGCCAGCAGCGTAGCTGTATCCCATACGCAGTATTTT
CASSVAVSHTQYF
>-|-|TRBV5-1|TRBJ1-3
TGCGCCAGCAGCCCAATACTACGGACAGCCTCTGGAAACACCATATATTTT
CASSPILRTASGNTIYF
>few|-|TRBV29-1|TRBJ1-1
TGCAGCGTTGACCCGGAGAGGGAAGCTTTCTTT
CSVDPEREAFF
>once|TRBD1|TRBV10-3|TRBJ1-2
TGTGCCATCGCCGGGACAGGGTCTATCGGCTACACCTTC
CAIAGTGSIGYTF
>-|-|TRBV11-3|TRBJ2-1
TGTGCCAGCAGTATATCATCCGGGGGTCGCTCCTACAATGAGCAGTTCTTC
CASSISSGGRSYNEQFF
>-|TRBD2|TRBV4-1|TRBJ2-1
TGCGCCAGCAGCCAAGATCTGCGGGGGGCCTACAATGAGCAGTTCTTC
CASSQDLRGAYNEQFF
>once|-|TRBV4-2|TRBJ1-3
TGTGCCAGCAGCCAAGTGTCCGTGAACGGAAACACCATATATTTT
CASSQVSVNGNTIYF
>few|TRBD1|TRBV28|TRBJ2-7
TGTGCCAGCAGAGGCGGCGGGACAGGTTCCTACGAGCAGTACTTC
CASRGGGTGSYEQYF
>-|TRBD2|TRBV7-9|TRBJ2-3
TGTGCCAGCAGCTTGTTCAAGCGGGGGACAGATACGCAGTATTTT
CASSLFKRGTDTQYF
>-|TRBD1|TRBV9|TRBJ1-1
TGTGCCAGCAGCGTAGGAGGGACAGGGGTTACTGAAGCTTTCTTT
CASSVGGTGVTEAFF
>-|TRBD2|TRBV4-3|TRBJ2-3
TGCGCCAGCAGCCGGGCCCTTAGCGGGGGGGCGGAAACAGATACGCAGTATTTT
CASSRALSGGAETDTQYF
>-|-|TRBV7-2|TRBJ2-7
TGTGCCAGCAGCCCGACTAGGGACTACGAGCAGTACTTC
CASSPTRDYEQYF
>-|-|TRBV29-1|TRBJ1-4
TGCAGCGTTGATGGGGGGGATTTT
CSVDGGDF
>-|-|TRBV5-5|TRBJ2-2
TGTGCCAGCAGTTCGACCGGGGAGCTGTTTTTT
CASSSTGELFF
>once|-|TRBV7-2|TRBJ1-4
TGTGCCAGCAGCCCTAGTCGACAGGCTGCAACTAATGAAAAACTGTTTTTT
CASSPSRQAATNEKLFF
>-|-|TRBV5-3|TRBJ1-4
TGTGCCAGAAGTTTGCCCCGTAATTGTTTTATAAGGGGTAATGAAAAACTGTTTTTT
CARSLPRNCFIRGNEKLFF
>once|-|TRBV18|TRBJ2-7
TGTGCCAGCTCACCTGACGGACGCTCCTACGAGCAGTACTTC
CASSPDGRSYEQYF
>-|-|TRBV7-7|TRBJ1-1
TGTGCCAGCAGCTTAGTTTTTTCCGGGAACACTGAAGCTTTCTTT
CASSLVFSGNTEAFF
>-|-|TRBV5-1|TRBJ1-1
TGCGCCAGCAGCTTGGTCCCCGGGGGTGAAGCTTTCTTT
CASSLVPGGEAFF
>-|-|TRBV7-2|TRBJ1-4
TGTGCCAGCGGAGCTTTTAATGAAAAACTGTTTTTT
CASGAFNEKLFF
>-|-|TRBV2|TRBJ2-5
TGTGCCAGCAGTAGAGACCAGACGGAGACCCAGTACTTC
CASSRDQTETQYF
>-|-|TRBV14|TRBJ2-1
TGTGCCAGCAGCCAAGATCATCGGCGGGCCACCTACAATGAGCAGTTCTTC
CASSQDHRRATYNEQFF
>-|TRBD2|TRBV27|TRBJ2-7
TGTGCCAGCAGTTTTAGCGGGGGGATGATTAGCGAGCAGTACTTC
CASSFSGGMISEQYF
>-|-|TRBV7-6|TRBJ1-1
TGTGCCAGCAGCTTGTCGAGGAACACTGAAGCTTTCTTT
CASSLSRNTEAFF
>-|-|TRBV7-8|TRBJ2-7
TGTGCCAGCAGCTTAGCCCTACAGGGCCCGGCAACCTACGAGCAGTACTTC
CASSLALQGPATYEQYF
>-|TRBD1|TRBV30|TRBJ2-1
TGTGCCTGGAGTGTACTCCGGACAGGGGGTCATGAGCAGTTCTTC
CAWSVLRTGGHEQFF
>-|TRBD1|TRBV7-8|TRBJ2-6
TGTGCCAGCAGCCCGGACAGGGCCTCTGGGGCCAACGTCCTGACTTTC
CASSPDRASGANVLTF
>-|-|TRBV18|TRBJ2-7
TGTGCCAGCTCATCGCAGGGTTCTGCGGACTCCTACGAGCAGTACTTC
CASSSQGSADSYEQYF
>-|-|TRBV9|TRBJ1-6
TGTGCCAGCAGTAAGGACGGTAGCTCCTATAATTCACCCCTCCACTTT
CASSKDGSSYNSPLHF
>-|-|TRBV6-5|TRBJ1-1
TGTGCCAGCAGTGCCACACCCAGCACGACTGAAGCTTTCTTT
CASSATPSTTEAFF
>few|TRBD1|TRBV25-1|TRBJ2-1
TGTGCCAGCAGTATATTCGGGACAGGGGTTTTTGATGAGCAGTTCTTC
CASSIFGTGVFDEQFF
>-|-|TRBV18|TRBJ1-1
TGTGCCAGCACCAAAGGAGAGAACACTGAAGCTTTCTTT
CASTKGENTEAFF
>-|-|TRBV5-6|TRBJ2-7
TGTGCCAGCAGTTACCGTAGACAGCCCTCCTACGAGCAGTACTTC
CASSYRRQPSYEQYF
>-|-|TRBV6-6|TRBJ1-4
TGTGCCAGCAGTTCTCGGGGACCTGAAAAACTGTTTTTT
CASSSRGPEKLFF
>-|-|TRBV11-3|TRBJ1-3
TGTGCCAGCAGCTTAGTAGGGGGAAACACCATATATTTT
CASSLVGGNTIYF
>-|-|TRBV7-9|TRBJ1-4
TGTGCCAGCAGCCCCCTGGAAGGCGCAACTAATGAAAAACTGTTTTTT
CASSPLEGATNEKLFF
>-|TRBD1|TRBV5-4|TRBJ2-7
TGTGCCAGCAGCCAGGACAGGGGGGAGCAGTACTTC
CASSQDRGEQYF
>-|-|TRBV7-2|TRBJ1-2
TGTGCCAGCAGCCCTGACTCCCACCCCTATGGCTACACCTTC
CASSPDSHPYGYTF
>-|-|TRBV5-6|TRBJ1-4
TGTGCCAGCAACGGGCAACGGGCTGAAAAACTGTTTTTT
CASNGQRAEKLFF
>few|TRBD1|TRBV10-3|TRBJ1-1
TGTGCCATCAGGACAGGGATTCAAGGGACTGAAGCTTTCTTT
CAIRTGIQGTEAFF
>-|-|TRBV19|TRBJ2-3
TGTGCCAGTAGTTCAAGAGATACGCAGTATTTT
CASSSRDTQYF
>-|TRBD2|TRBV29-1|TRBJ2-3
TGCAGCGTAAGGCGGGGGAGCACAGATACGCAGTATTTT
CSVRRGSTDTQYF
>-|-|TRBV5-6|TRBJ1-2
TGTGCCAGCAGCTTGAGGCTGAGTAACTATGGCTACACCTTC
CASSLRLSNYGYTF
>once|-|TRBV7-2|TRBJ2-1
TGTGCCAGCAACCCTCGCGCGGCTAGATACAATGAGCAGTTCTTC
CASNPRAARYNEQFF
>few|TRBD2|TRBV7-6|TRBJ2-5
TGTGCCAGCAGCTTATTGGGGGGGGTAAGGGAGACCCAGTACTTC
CASSLLGGVRETQYF
>-|TRBD2|TRBV7-2|TRBJ2-7
TGTGCCAGCAGCTTTAGCGGGGGGGGGACCTACGAGCAGTACTTC
CASSFSGGGTYEQYF